This paragraph covers one T cell receptor beta chain sequence. These data originate in a study of T cell changes during pregnancy in multiple sclerosis. This CDR3 region has 16 residues. V dropped 2 bases and J dropped 2; count of bases not matched to a gene: 7. Germline V gene lookup returns CDR1 SGHRS and CDR2 YFSETQ. Using immunoSEQ multiplex PCR, the repertoire was profiled, and TCRdb retains in-frame clones only, with some absent. The repertoire includes tens of thousands of clones, roughly 96% of them detected once, and under 1.2% sits in the top ten. The sequencing used peripheral blood, collected in the second trimester of pregnancy. This TCR came from a female donor with multiple sclerosis, enrolled in a pregnancy study. This chain uses TRBV5-1 with TRBJ1-1, with TRBD1 matching 9 bases. CDR3 region: CASSFGTGTSNTEAFF. CDR3 DNA sequence: TGCGCCAGCAGCTTCGGGACAGGGACTTCTAACACTGAAGCTTTCTTT.